This TCR beta chain was sequenced during a study of blood T cell repertoires in COVID-19. Study-level information: T cells, B-cell-depleted T cells, or PBMCs supplied cDNA or gDNA.

CDR3 length equals 13 residues. Germline V gene lookup returns CDR1 KGHSH and CDR2 LQKENI. V gave up 7 bases and J gave up 2 bases, with 11 bases separating them. Libraries were prepared by immunoSEQ multiplex PCR; TCRdb keeps only in-frame clonotypes and omits some of them. The repertoire consists of 150,000 to 190,000 clones, with about 85% occurring once and the leading ten covering 7% to 10%. The sequencing sample was made of peripheral blood. This chain links TRBV18 with TRBJ1-1, with D unresolved. The source of this sequence is a woman aged 55-75 years with COVID-19, enrolled during active disease. CDR3 sequence (DNA): TGTGCCAGCTTTTCCGGGGTTAACACTGAAGCTTTCTTT. Its protein is CASFSGVNTEAFF.